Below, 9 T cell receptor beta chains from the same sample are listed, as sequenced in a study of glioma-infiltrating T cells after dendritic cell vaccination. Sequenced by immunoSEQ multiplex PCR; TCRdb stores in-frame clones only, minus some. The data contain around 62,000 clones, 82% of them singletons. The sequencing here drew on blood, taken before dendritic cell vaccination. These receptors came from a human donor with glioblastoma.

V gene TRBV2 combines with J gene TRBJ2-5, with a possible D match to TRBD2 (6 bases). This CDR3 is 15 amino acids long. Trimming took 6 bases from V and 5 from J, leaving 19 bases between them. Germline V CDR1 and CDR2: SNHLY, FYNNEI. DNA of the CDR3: TGTGCCAGCAGCTACCGGGACTCAGATTGGGAGACCCAGTACTTC. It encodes CASSYRDSDWETQYF.

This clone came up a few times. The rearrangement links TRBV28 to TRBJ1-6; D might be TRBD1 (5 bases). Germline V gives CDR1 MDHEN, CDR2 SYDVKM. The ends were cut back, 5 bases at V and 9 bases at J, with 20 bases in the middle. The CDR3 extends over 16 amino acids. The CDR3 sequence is CASSPTLIGGGSPLHF. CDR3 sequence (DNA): TGTGCCAGCAGTCCCACCCTCATTGGCGGGGGTTCACCCCTCCACTTT.

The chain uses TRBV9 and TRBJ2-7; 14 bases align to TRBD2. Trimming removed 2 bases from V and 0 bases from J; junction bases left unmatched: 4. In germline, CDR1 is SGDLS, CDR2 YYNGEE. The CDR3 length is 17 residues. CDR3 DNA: TGTGCCAGCAGCGTCGGACTAGCGGGGGGCCGCTCCTACGAGCAGTACTTC. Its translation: CASSVGLAGGRSYEQYF.

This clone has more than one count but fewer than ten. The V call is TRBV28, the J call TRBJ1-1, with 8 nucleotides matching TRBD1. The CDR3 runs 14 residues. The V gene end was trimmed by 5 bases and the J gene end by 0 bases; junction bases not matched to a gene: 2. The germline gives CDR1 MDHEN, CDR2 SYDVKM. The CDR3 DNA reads TGTGCCAGCAGTAGGGGACAGGTGAACACTGAAGCTTTCTTT. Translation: CASSRGQVNTEAFF.

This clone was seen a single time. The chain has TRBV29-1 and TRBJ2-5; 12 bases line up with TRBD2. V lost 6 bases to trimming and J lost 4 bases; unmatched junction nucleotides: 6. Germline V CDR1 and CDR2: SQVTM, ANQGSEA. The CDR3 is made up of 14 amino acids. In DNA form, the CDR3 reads TGCAGCGTAACTAGCGGGGGGCCCGGAGAGACCCAGTACTTC. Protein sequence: CSVTSGGPGETQYF.

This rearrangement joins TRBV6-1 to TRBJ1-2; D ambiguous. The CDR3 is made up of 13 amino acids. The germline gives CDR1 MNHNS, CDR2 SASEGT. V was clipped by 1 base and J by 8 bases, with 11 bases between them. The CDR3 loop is CASSEGGETGYTF. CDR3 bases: TGTGCCAGCAGTGAAGGAGGCGAAACCGGCTACACCTTC.

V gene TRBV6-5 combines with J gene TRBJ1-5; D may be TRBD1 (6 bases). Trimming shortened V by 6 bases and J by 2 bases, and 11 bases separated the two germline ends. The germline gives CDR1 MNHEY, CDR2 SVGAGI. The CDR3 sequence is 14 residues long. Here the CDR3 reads CASRRGYGNQPQHF. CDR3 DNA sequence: TGTGCCAGCAGGAGGGGGTATGGCAATCAGCCCCAGCATTTT.

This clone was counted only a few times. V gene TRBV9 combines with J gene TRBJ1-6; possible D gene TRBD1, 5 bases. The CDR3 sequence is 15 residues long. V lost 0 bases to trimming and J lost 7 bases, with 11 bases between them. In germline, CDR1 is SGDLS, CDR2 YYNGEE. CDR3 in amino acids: CASSVEGRTNSPLHF. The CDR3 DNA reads TGTGCCAGCAGCGTAGAAGGCAGGACAAATTCACCCCTCCACTTT.

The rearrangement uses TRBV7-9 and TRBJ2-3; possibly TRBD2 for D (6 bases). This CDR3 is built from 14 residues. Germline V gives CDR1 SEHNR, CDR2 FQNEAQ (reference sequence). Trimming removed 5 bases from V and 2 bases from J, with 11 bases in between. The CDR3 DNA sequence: TGTGCCAGCAGCCCGGACTATTACACAGATACGCAGTATTTT. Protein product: CASSPDYYTDTQYF.